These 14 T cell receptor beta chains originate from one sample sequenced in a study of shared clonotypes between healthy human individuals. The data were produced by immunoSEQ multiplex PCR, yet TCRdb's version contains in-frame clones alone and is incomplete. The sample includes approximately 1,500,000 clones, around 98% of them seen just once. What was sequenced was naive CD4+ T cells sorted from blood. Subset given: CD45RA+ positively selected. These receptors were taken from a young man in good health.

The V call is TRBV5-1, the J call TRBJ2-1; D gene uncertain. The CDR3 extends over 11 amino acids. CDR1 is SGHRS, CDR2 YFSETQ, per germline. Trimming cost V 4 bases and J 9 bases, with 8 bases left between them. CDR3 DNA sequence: TGCGCCAGCAGCCCGGTGAGTGAGCAGTTCTTC. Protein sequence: CASSPVSEQFF.

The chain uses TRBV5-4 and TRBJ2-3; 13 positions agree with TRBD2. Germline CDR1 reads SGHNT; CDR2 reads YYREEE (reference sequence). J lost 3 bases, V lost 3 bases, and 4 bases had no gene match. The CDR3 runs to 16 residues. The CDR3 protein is CASSSLGLAGTDTQYF. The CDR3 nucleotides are TGTGCCAGCAGCTCCCTGGGACTAGCGGGAACAGATACGCAGTATTTT.

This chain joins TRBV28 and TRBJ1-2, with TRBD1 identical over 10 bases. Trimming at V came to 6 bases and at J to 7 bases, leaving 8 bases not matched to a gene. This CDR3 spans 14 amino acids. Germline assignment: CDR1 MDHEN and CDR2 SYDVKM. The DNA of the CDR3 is TGTGCCAGCAGAGACAGGGGGCCTGGTCGTGGCTACACCTTC. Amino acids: CASRDRGPGRGYTF.

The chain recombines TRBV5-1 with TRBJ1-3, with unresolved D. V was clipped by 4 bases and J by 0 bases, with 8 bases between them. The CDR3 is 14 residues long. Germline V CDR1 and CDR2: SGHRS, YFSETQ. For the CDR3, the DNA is TGCGCCAGCAGCGGCGGATACTCTGGAAACACCATATATTTT. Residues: CASSGGYSGNTIYF.

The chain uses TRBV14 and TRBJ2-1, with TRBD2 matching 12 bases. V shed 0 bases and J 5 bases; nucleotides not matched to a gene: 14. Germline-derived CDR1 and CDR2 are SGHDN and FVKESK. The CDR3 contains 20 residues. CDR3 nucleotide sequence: TGTGCCAGCAGCCAAGATCTCCTGTCCTTACTAGCGGGAGGCCACAATGAGCAGTTCTTC. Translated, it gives CASSQDLLSLLAGGHNEQFF.

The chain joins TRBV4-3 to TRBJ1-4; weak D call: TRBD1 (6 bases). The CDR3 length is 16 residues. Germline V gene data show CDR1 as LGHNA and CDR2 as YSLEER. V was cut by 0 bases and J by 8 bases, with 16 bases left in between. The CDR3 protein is CASSQDLRGRKEKLFF. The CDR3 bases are TGCGCCAGCAGCCAAGATCTTAGGGGGAGAAAAGAAAAACTGTTTTTT.

Here the CDR3 DNA reads TGCAGCGTTGCCGCTGGATACGAGCAGTACTTC. It is translated as CSVAAGYEQYF. This chain joins TRBV29-1 and TRBJ2-7, with no clear D. CDR1 and CDR2 (germline): SQVTM, ANQGSEA. This CDR3 has 11 amino acids. Deletions cut 4 bases from V and 4 bases from J, with 8 bases between.

The CDR3 reads CASALGLPTDTQYF. The CDR3, as DNA: TGTGCCAGCGCCTTAGGCTTACCCACAGATACGCAGTATTTT. The rearrangement uses TRBV6-5 and TRBJ2-3; D gene unclear. Trimming took off 8 bases at V and 2 bases at J, with 14 bases between the two ends. The germline V gene has CDR1 MNHEY and CDR2 SVGAGI. This CDR3 comprises 14 residues.

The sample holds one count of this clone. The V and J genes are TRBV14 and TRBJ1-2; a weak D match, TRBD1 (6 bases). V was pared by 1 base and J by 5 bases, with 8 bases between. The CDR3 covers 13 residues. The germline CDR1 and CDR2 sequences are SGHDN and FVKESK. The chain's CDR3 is CASSQAGVYGYTF. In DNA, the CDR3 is TGTGCCAGCAGCCAAGCAGGGGTTTATGGCTACACCTTC.

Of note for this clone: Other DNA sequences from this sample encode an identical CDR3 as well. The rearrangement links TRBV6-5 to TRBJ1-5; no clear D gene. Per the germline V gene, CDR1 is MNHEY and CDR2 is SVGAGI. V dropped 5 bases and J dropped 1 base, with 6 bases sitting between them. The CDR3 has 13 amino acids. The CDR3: CASSPRSNQPQHF. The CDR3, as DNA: TGTGCCAGCAGTCCCCGGAGCAATCAGCCCCAGCATTTT.

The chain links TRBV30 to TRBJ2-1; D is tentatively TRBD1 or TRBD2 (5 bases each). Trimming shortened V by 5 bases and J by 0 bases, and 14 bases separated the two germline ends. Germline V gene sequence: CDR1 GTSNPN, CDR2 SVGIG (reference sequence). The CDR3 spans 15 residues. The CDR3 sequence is CAWALTRGSYNEQFF. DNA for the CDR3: TGTGCCTGGGCCCTCACTAGGGGCTCCTACAATGAGCAGTTCTTC.

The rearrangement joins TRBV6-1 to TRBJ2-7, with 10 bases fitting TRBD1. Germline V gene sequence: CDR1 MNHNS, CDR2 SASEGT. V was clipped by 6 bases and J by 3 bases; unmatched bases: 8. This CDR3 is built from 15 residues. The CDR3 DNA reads TGTGCCAGCAGGGGACCGGGACAGGGGCACTACGAGCAGTACTTC. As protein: CASRGPGQGHYEQYF.

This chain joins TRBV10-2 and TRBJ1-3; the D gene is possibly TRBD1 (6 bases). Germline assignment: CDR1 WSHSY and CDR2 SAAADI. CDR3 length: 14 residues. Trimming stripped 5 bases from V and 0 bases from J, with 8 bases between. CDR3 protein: CASSKGGSGNTIYF. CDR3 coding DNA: TGCGCCAGCAGTAAGGGGGGCTCTGGAAACACCATATATTTT.

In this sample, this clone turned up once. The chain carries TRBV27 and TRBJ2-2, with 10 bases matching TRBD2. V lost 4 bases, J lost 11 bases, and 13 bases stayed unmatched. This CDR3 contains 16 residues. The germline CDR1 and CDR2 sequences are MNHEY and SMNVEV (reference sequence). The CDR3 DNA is TGTGCCAGCAGTTACCGGGGGGGTAGCGGGAGGATAGAGCTGTTTTTT. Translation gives CASSYRGGSGRIELFF.